This T cell receptor (beta chain) was observed in a study of read filtering for tumor transcriptome and immune sequencing. There are many counts of this clonotype. Molecular barcoded adaptors covering alpha/delta and beta/gamma chains were used on roughly 370 ng RNA. TCRdb used MiXCR to reprocess the reads, holding one entry per CDR3 protein. This sample has 43,000 or so distinct CDR3 sequences, with around 21% found just once. This CDR3 has 14 residues. Trimming removed 3 bases at V and 5 bases at J, with 13 bases between. In germline, CDR1 is LNHDA, CDR2 SQIVND (reference sequence). This TCR was sampled from a donor older than 35 with multiple myeloma. Sequenced: a population of CD138-negative cells sorted from bone marrow. The chain combines TRBV19 with TRBJ2-5; D is perhaps TRBD2 (5 bases). CDR3 sequence (DNA): TGTGCCAGTAGTATTAGTGGGAGAATGGAGACCCAGTACTTC. This sequence encodes CASSISGRMETQYF.